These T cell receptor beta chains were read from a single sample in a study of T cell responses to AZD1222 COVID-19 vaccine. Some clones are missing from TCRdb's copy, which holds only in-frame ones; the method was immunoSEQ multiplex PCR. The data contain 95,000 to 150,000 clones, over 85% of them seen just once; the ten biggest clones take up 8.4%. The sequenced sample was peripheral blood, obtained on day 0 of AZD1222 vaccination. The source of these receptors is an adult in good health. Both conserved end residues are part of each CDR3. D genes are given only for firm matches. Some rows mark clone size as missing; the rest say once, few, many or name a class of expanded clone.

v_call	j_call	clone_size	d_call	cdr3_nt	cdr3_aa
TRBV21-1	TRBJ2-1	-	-	TGTGCCAGCAGCAAGCGGGACAGTGGAGATGGTGAGCAGTTCTTC	CASSKRDSGDGEQFF
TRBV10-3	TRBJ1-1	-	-	TGTGCCATCAGTGCGTCCAGGGGAAGGACTTTGGGCACTGAAGCTTTCTTT	CAISASRGRTLGTEAFF
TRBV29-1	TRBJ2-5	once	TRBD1	TGCAGCGTGGATACCGGGACAGGGAGGGATAAGTACTTC	CSVDTGTGRDKYF
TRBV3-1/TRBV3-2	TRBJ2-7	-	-	TGTGCCAGCAGCCAATGGGGGGGGCCAACTTACGAGCAGTACTTC	CASSQWGGPTYEQYF
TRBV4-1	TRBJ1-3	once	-	TGCGCCAGCAGCCAAGTGGGGCAGTCTGGAAACACCATATATTTT	CASSQVGQSGNTIYF
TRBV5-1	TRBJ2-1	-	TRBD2	TGCGCCAGCAGCTCGCCGGGAGGGGGTGAGCAGTTCTTC	CASSSPGGGEQFF
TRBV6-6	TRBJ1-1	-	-	TGTGCCAGCAGTCGATCGGGCACTGAAGCTTTCTTT	CASSRSGTEAFF
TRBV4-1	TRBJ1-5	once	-	TGCGCCAGCAGCCACCCTGGGGCCTATAGCAATCAGCCCCAGCATTTT	CASSHPGAYSNQPQHF
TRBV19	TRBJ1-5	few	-	TGTGCCAGTATTTTCCGGGGGGCGTTCAATCAGCCCCAGCATTTT	CASIFRGAFNQPQHF
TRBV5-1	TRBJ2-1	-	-	TGCGCCAGCAGCGTGGACGGCTACAATGAGCAGTTCTTC	CASSVDGYNEQFF
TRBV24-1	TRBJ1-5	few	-	TGTGCCACCAGTGATGGGGGGCGCGGCAATCAGCCCCAGCATTTT	CATSDGGRGNQPQHF
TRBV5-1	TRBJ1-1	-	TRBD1	TGCGCCAGCAGCTTATCCGGGACAGTGAACACTGAAGCTTTCTTT	CASSLSGTVNTEAFF
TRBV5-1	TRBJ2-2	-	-	TGCGCCAGCAGCTTGCCGACAGTGACCGGGGAGCTGTTTTTT	CASSLPTVTGELFF
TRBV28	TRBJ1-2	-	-	TGTGCCAGCAGTTGGATCCGGGGGCGGGGCTATGGCTACACCTTC	CASSWIRGRGYGYTF
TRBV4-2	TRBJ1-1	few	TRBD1	TGTGCCAGCAGCCAAGCCCTTGGGGACAGGGGGTACACTGAAGCTTTCTTT	CASSQALGDRGYTEAFF
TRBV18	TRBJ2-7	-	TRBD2	TGTGCCAGCTCACCAGATTTAGCGGGAATCAACGAGCAGTACTTC	CASSPDLAGINEQYF
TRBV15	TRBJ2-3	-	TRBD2	TGTGCCACCAGCAGGGGAGCGGGATCTAGCACAGATACGCAGTATTTT	CATSRGAGSSTDTQYF
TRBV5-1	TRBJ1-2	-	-	TGCGCCAGCAGCTTCGCAGGAGAAAGCTATGGCTACACCTTC	CASSFAGESYGYTF
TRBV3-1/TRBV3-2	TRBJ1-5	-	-	TGTGCCAGCAGCAGAGGAGGGGGCAATCAGCCCCAGCATTTT	CASSRGGGNQPQHF
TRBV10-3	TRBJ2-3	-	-	TGTGCCATCACCCCGGGGAGCGGAAGCACAGATACGCAGTATTTT	CAITPGSGSTDTQYF
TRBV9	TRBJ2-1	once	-	TGTGCCAGCAGCGTAGCCAGTAGCTACAATGAGCAGTTCTTC	CASSVASSYNEQFF
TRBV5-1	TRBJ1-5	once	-	TGCGCCAGCAGCTTGGTTTTGACAGAAACAGGGCAGCCCCAGCATTTT	CASSLVLTETGQPQHF
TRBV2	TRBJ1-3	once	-	TGTGCCAGCAGCCCACGCCTAGGATTGTTAAGTGGAAACACCATATATTTT	CASSPRLGLLSGNTIYF
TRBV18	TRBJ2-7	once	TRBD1	TGTGCCAGCTCCCCAGACAGGGGGCACTCCTACGAGCAGTACTTC	CASSPDRGHSYEQYF
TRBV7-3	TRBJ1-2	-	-	TGTGCCAGCAGCCCACGTGGTCCCGGGACGAGCTATGGCTACACCTTC	CASSPRGPGTSYGYTF
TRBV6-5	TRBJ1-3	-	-	TGTGCCAGCAGTTCACGGTCGAGCTCTGGAAACACCATATATTTT	CASSSRSSSGNTIYF
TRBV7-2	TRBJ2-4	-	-	TGTGCCAGCAGCTTACTGAATCTAGCCAAAAACATTCAGTACTTC	CASSLLNLAKNIQYF
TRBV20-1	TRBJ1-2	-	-	TGCAGCCCAGGGGTAAACTATGGCTACACCTTC	CSPGVNYGYTF
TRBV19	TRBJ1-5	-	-	TGTGCCAGTAGTATAAATCGGCACTCCCCCCAGCATTTT	CASSINRHSPQHF